One TCR beta chain is described in this entry. Its antigen is as yet unknown. The source of the sample is a study of cytomegalovirus exposure and HLA in healthy donors. Findings and caveats of the study: The later analysis indicated that the majority of CMV-associated TCR beta chains appeared HLA-restricted. Indistinguishable V segments such as TRBV6-2 and TRBV6-3 were excluded. When the data were analyzed later, several of the most significant clusters appeared to be linked to common viral pathogens.

CDR1 and CDR2 from the germline V gene are MNHEY and SMNVEV (reference sequence). With 5 bases removed from V and 1 base from J, the gap between germline ends came to 5 bases. The CDR3 consists of 12 residues. The PCR ran on 60 Vbeta and 13 Jbeta primers. Measured with immunoSEQ multiplex PCR; TCRdb has only the in-frame clones, and not every one. Seen here are around 130,000 clones, roughly three quarters observed once, and the top ten hold 1.5% to 2.5%. The chain carries TRBV27 and TRBJ1-1, with D uncertain. This TCR derives from a man younger than 30 in good health and CMV-seronegative. The sample was PBMCs. CDR3 sequence reads: CASSPSNTEAFF. The CDR3 DNA reads TGTGCCAGCAGTCCCTCGAACACTGAAGCTTTCTTT.